This paragraph reports one T cell receptor beta chain. Everyone who donated was a healthy bone marrow donor. This sample is part of a study of cytomegalovirus exposure and HLA in healthy donors. The PCR made use of 60 Vbeta and 13 Jbeta primers. The protocol was immunoSEQ multiplex PCR, while the TCRdb copy is restricted to in-frame clones and leaves out a portion. There are around 180,000 clones in the sample; around 77% occur only once, and approximately 2.5% lies in the top ten. The CDR3 has 14 amino acids. V trimming: 6 bases; J trimming: 8 bases; junction bases outside the gene matches: 11. Germline V gene sequence: CDR1 SQVTM, CDR2 ANQGSEA.

Input material: PBMCs. This rearrangement joins TRBV29-1 to TRBJ1-4, with TRBD1 identical over 8 bases. This clonotype originated in a man aged 55 to 70 in good health and CMV-seronegative. The CDR3 protein is CSVGGQGALEKLFF. In nucleotides, the CDR3 is TGCAGCGTAGGAGGACAGGGCGCTTTGGAAAAACTGTTTTTT.